This is a list of T cell receptor beta chains from one sample in a study of post-analysis software for immune sequencing data. TCRdb recomputed calls from the PCR reads with MiXCR, one row per CDR3 protein. The sample records around 770,000 distinct CDR3 sequences, about half being singletons. Sequences were obtained from blood. The origin of the receptors is a girl between 10 and 17 years old with multiple sclerosis. CDR3s include the opening cysteine and the closing phenylalanine or tryptophan. A D gene is named only where the DNA matches it firmly. Size values are once, few and many counts, or a class for expanded clones, and some rows have none.

v_call	clone_size	j_call	d_call	cdr3_aa	cdr3_nt
TRBV28	NA	TRBJ2-1	TRBD2	CASTPAGGGPHNEQFF	TGTGCCAGCACTCCCGCCGGGGGAGGGCCCCACAATGAGCAGTTCTTC
TRBV7-2	NA	TRBJ2-3	NA	CASSLTARSTDTQYF	TGTGCCAGCAGCTTAACGGCACGCAGCACAGATACGCAGTATTTT
TRBV12-3/TRBV12-4	few	TRBJ2-5	NA	CASSYRTEKETQYF	TGTGCCAGCAGCTATAGGACGGAGAAAGAGACCCAGTACTTC
TRBV20-1	NA	TRBJ2-7	NA	CSAWGAYEQYF	TGCAGTGCTTGGGGGGCCTACGAGCAGTACTTC
TRBV20-1	NA	TRBJ2-1	NA	CSARNVGRLTNEQFF	TGCAGTGCCAGAAATGTAGGAAGATTGACCAATGAGCAGTTCTTC
TRBV29-1	NA	TRBJ2-3	NA	CSVDRGKRGFTDTQYF	TGCAGCGTTGACAGGGGAAAGCGGGGATTTACAGATACGCAGTATTTT
TRBV7-2	NA	TRBJ1-1	TRBD1	CASRTGTVVMNTEAFF	TGTGCCAGCAGAACCGGGACAGTGGTTATGAACACTGAAGCTTTCTTT
TRBV24-1	few	TRBJ2-3	NA	CAIGATTDTQYF	TGTGCCATCGGAGCTACCACAGATACGCAGTATTTT
TRBV20-1	NA	TRBJ2-1	TRBD2	CSASLFPAGASYNEQFF	TGCAGTGCTAGCCTTTTCCCAGCGGGAGCCTCCTACAATGAGCAGTTCTTC
TRBV29-1	NA	TRBJ1-1	NA	CSVGGLNTEAFF	TGCAGCGTTGGGGGCCTGAACACTGAAGCTTTCTTT
TRBV2	few	TRBJ2-7	NA	CASTRDSAYEQYF	TGTGCCAGCACCCGGGACTCTGCCTACGAGCAGTACTTC
TRBV18	NA	TRBJ1-5	NA	CASSPLRNNQPQHF	TGTGCCAGCTCACCCCTCAGAAACAATCAGCCCCAGCATTTT
TRBV20-1	NA	TRBJ2-3	TRBD2	CSAPAGVTPTDTQYF	TGCAGTGCACCCGCGGGGGTAACACCCACAGATACGCAGTATTTT
TRBV29-1	few	TRBJ1-1	NA	CSVEGAGGNTEAFF	TGCAGCGTTGAAGGGGCCGGAGGGAACACTGAAGCTTTCTTT
TRBV2	NA	TRBJ1-5	NA	CASSVAGTLTQHF	TGTGCCAGCAGTGTGGCAGGAACATTGACCCAGCATTTT
TRBV5-5	few	TRBJ2-7	TRBD1	CASSLAGAGGEVYEQYF	TGTGCCAGCAGCTTGGCGGGGGCAGGGGGCGAAGTTTACGAGCAGTACTTC
TRBV7-6	NA	TRBJ2-5	TRBD2	CASSLAPGLGVRQGTQYF	TGTGCCAGCAGCTTAGCCCCGGGACTAGGGGTACGCCAAGGGACCCAGTACTTC
TRBV7-2	NA	TRBJ2-1	NA	CASSLDRVFKNEQFF	TGTGCCAGCAGCTTAGATCGAGTTTTCAAAAATGAGCAGTTCTTC
TRBV20-1	many	TRBJ2-7	TRBD1	CSARPIGTGDYEQYF	TGCAGTGCTAGACCTATCGGGACAGGGGACTACGAGCAGTACTTC
TRBV5-1	few	TRBJ2-7	NA	CASSFRDGVFEQYF	TGCGCCAGCAGCTTCCGGGACGGTGTTTTCGAGCAGTACTTC
TRBV6-6	NA	TRBJ1-2	TRBD1	CAGWTGSGYGYTF	TGTGCCGGGTGGACAGGATCTGGGTATGGCTACACCTTC
TRBV7-9	few	TRBJ2-7	NA	CASSSTSSYEQYF	TGTGCCAGCAGCTCAACCTCCTCCTACGAGCAGTACTTC
TRBV5-8	NA	TRBJ2-5	TRBD2	CASGRGRAQETQYF	TGTGCCAGCGGCCGGGGGAGGGCCCAAGAGACCCAGTACTTC
TRBV27	few	TRBJ2-4	NA	CASSLGGWKQYF	TGTGCCAGCAGTTTAGGCGGATGGAAGCAGTACTTC
TRBV6-5	NA	TRBJ2-5	TRBD2	CASSRDYTYQETQYF	TGTGCCAGCAGCCGGGACTACACGTACCAAGAGACCCAGTACTTC
TRBV12-3/TRBV12-4	NA	TRBJ1-2	TRBD1	CASSPTRTGYTF	TGTGCCAGCAGTCCCACCCGGACAGGTTACACCTTC
TRBV5-1	NA	TRBJ1-2	NA	CASSLESGGAYGYTF	TGCGCCAGCAGCTTGGAATCGGGGGGGGCCTATGGCTACACCTTC
TRBV14	NA	TRBJ2-7	TRBD1	CASSQFVTGTDEQYF	TGTGCCAGCAGCCAATTTGTGACAGGGACAGACGAGCAGTACTTC
TRBV10-3	NA	TRBJ2-1	TRBD2	CAISWEGGQFF	TGTGCCATCAGTTGGGAGGGCGGGCAGTTCTTC
TRBV6-5	NA	TRBJ2-4	NA	CASRTADIQYF	TGTGCCAGCAGGACAGCGGACATTCAGTACTTC
TRBV12-3/TRBV12-4	few	TRBJ1-4	TRBD1	CASSLTGGKLFF	TGTGCCAGCAGTTTAACAGGGGGGAAACTGTTTTTT
TRBV20-1	few	TRBJ2-4	NA	CSASPGPKNIQYF	TGCAGTGCGTCGCCGGGGCCCAAAAACATTCAGTACTTC
TRBV24-1	NA	TRBJ2-7	TRBD2	CATSEGLAGPYEQYF	TGTGCCACCAGTGAGGGACTAGCGGGACCCTACGAGCAGTACTTC
TRBV5-1	NA	TRBJ2-1	NA	CASSLGTSRSNEQFF	TGCGCCAGCAGCTTGGGAACTAGCCGGAGCAATGAGCAGTTCTTC
TRBV29-1	NA	TRBJ1-4	TRBD1	CSVTEGAGNEKLFF	TGCAGCGTCACGGAGGGGGCCGGTAATGAAAAACTGTTTTTT
TRBV6-2/TRBV6-3	few	TRBJ2-7	NA	CASSQGRYEQYF	TGTGCCAGTTCCCAGGGGCGCTACGAGCAGTACTTC
TRBV3-1	NA	TRBJ2-3	NA	CASSQSGPPRTDTQYF	TGTGCCAGCAGCCAATCAGGGCCCCCGAGAACAGATACGCAGTATTTT
TRBV10-2	few	TRBJ2-5	NA	CASSETLDSLTPQETQYF	TGCGCCAGCAGTGAGACTTTGGACAGCCTCACTCCCCAAGAGACCCAGTACTTC
TRBV12-3/TRBV12-4	NA	TRBJ1-4	NA	CASSLGGVPNEKLFF	TGTGCCAGCAGTTTAGGAGGAGTGCCTAATGAAAAACTGTTTTTT
TRBV6-2/TRBV6-3	NA	TRBJ1-1	NA	CASRRVLGNTEAFF	TGTGCCAGCAGGCGGGTTTTGGGAAACACTGAAGCTTTCTTT
TRBV28	once	TRBJ2-5	NA	CASSSSDSPVQYF	TGTGCCAGCAGTTCATCGGACAGTCCGGTCCAGTACTTC
TRBV4-3	NA	TRBJ2-3	TRBD2	CASSQGTSADTQYF	TGCGCCAGCAGCCAGGGGACTAGCGCAGATACGCAGTATTTT
TRBV6-2/TRBV6-3	NA	TRBJ2-1	TRBD1	CASSYPWTGSSYNEQFF	TGTGCCAGCAGTTACCCGTGGACAGGGAGCTCCTACAATGAGCAGTTCTTC
TRBV5-4	NA	TRBJ1-2	NA	CAKGTVGDGYTF	TGTGCTAAGGGCACAGTGGGGGATGGCTACACCTTC
TRBV29-1	few	TRBJ2-1	NA	CSALKYSDEQFF	TGCAGCGCCCTGAAATACAGCGATGAGCAGTTCTTC
TRBV12-3/TRBV12-4	few	TRBJ2-3	NA	CASSLVGGPSGDTQYF	TGTGCCAGCAGTTTAGTCGGGGGGCCTTCAGGAGATACGCAGTATTTT
TRBV6-2/TRBV6-3	NA	TRBJ2-7	NA	CASSRRVAPYEQYF	TGTGCCAGCAGTCGCCGGGTAGCCCCCTACGAGCAGTACTTC
TRBV24-1	NA	TRBJ2-7	NA	CATSDDRTYEQYF	TGTGCCACCAGTGATGACAGGACCTACGAGCAGTACTTC
TRBV7-9	few	TRBJ2-7	TRBD2	CASSGERERVSYEQYF	TGTGCCAGCAGCGGGGAGCGGGAGAGGGTCAGCTACGAGCAGTACTTC
TRBV7-2	few	TRBJ2-5	TRBD2	CASSLDGLAGEETQYF	TGTGCCAGCAGCTTAGACGGGCTAGCGGGAGAGGAGACCCAGTACTTC
TRBV6-1	few	TRBJ1-2	NA	CASSNYGATGYTF	TGTGCCAGCAGTAATTACGGCGCGACGGGCTACACCTTC